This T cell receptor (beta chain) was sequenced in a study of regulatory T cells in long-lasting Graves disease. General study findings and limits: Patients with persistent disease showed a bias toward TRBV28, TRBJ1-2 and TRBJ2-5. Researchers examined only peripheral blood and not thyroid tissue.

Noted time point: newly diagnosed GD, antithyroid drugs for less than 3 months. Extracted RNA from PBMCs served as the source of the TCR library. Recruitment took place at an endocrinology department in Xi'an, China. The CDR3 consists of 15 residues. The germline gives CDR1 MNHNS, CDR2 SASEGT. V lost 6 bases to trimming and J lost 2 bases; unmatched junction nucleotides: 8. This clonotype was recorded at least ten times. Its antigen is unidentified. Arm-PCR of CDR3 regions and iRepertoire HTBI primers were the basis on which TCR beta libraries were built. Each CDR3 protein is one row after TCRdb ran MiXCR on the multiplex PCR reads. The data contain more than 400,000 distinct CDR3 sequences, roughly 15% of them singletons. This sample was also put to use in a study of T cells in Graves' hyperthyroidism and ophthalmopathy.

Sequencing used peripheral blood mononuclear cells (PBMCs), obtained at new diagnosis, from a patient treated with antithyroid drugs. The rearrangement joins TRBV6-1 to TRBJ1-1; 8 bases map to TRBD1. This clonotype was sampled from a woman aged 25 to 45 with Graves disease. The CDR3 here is CASRPDRGRNTEAFF. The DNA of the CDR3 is TGTGCCAGCAGACCTGACAGGGGCCGAAACACTGAAGCTTTCTTT.